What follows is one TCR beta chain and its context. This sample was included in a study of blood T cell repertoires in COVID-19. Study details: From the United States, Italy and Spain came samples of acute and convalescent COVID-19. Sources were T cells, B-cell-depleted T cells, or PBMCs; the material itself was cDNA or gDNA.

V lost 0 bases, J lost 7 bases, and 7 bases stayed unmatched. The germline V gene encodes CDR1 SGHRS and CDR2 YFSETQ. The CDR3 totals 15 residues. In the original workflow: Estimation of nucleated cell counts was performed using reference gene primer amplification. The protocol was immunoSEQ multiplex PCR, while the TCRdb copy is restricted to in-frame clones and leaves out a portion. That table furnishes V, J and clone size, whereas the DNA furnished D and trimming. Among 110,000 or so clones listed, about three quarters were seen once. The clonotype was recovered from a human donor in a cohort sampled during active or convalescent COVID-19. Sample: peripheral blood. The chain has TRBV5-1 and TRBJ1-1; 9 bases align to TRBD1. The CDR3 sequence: CASSLDHRGLGEAFF. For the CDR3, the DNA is TGCGCCAGCAGCTTGGACCACAGGGGGCTGGGTGAAGCTTTCTTT.